The clone carrying this T cell receptor beta chain was observed once. With V trimmed by 0 bases and J by 5 bases, 7 bases remained unmatched. The CDR3 is 16 residues long. Germline values: CDR1 LGHNA, CDR2 YNFKEQ. Ages ranged from roughly 18 to 100 years, with residence in under 25 US areas. Participants reported their clinical history, and cohort assignment relied on those reports. The data belong to a study of blood T cell repertoires in COVID-19. As for the study in general: The study drew acute and convalescent COVID-19 samples from the United States, Italy and Spain.

Authors' processing steps: Reference gene primer amplification gave nucleated cell count estimates. Measured with immunoSEQ multiplex PCR; TCRdb has only the in-frame clones, and not every one. The DNA was the basis for D and trimming; V, J and clone size are from that table. The sample carries about 200,000 clones, approximately 80% recorded once. V gene TRBV4-2 combines with J gene TRBJ2-5; 9 nucleotides agree with TRBD1. Material: PBMCs or T cells enriched from blood (not recorded which). This TCR came from a woman in her thirties or forties with acute COVID-19. DNA of the CDR3: TGTGCCAGCAGCCAAGATGCCGGACAGGGGAAGGAGACCCAGTACTTC. Amino acid sequence: CASSQDAGQGKETQYF.